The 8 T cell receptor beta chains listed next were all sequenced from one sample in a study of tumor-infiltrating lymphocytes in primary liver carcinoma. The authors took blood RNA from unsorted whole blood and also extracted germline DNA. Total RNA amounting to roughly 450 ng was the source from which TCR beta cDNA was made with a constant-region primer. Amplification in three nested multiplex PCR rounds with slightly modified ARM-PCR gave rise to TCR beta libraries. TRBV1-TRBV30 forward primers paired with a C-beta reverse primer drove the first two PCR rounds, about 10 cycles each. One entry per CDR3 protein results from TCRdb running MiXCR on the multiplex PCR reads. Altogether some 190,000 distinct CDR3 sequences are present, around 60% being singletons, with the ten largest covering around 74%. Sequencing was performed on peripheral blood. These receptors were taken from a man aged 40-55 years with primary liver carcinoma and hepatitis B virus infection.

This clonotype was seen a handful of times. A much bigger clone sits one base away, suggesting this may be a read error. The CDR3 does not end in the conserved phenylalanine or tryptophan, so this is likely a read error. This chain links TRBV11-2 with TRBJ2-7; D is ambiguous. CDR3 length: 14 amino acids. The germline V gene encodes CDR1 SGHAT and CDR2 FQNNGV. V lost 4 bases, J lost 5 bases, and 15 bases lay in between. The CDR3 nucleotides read TGTGCCAGCAGCTCTGACCCAGAAGCTAACGAGCAGTACTCC. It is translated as CASSSDPEANEQYS.

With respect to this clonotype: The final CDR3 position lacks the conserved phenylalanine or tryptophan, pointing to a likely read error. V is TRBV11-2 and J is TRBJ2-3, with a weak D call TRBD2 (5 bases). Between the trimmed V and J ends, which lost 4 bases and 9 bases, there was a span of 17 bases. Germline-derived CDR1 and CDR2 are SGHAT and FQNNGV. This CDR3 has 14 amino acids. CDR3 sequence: CASSSLRGSETQYC. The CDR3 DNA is TGTGCCAGCAGCTCCCTACGAGGGTCCGAAACGCAGTATTGT.

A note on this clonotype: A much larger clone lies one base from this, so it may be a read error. The CDR3 loop reads CASNLDSRGEQYF. CDR3 nucleotide sequence: TGTGCCAGCAACTTAGATTCTAGAGGGGAGCAGTACTTC. The rearrangement joins TRBV11-3 to TRBJ2-7; the D gene is possibly TRBD2 (5 bases). CDR3 length: 13 residues. CDR1 and CDR2 (germline): SGHNT, YENEEA.

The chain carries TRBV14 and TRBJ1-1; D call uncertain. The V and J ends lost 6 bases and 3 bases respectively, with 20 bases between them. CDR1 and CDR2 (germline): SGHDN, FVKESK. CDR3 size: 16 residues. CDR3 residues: CASSRKVNGGDTEAFF. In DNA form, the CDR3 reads TGTGCCAGCAGTCGAAAGGTGAACGGTGGGGACACTGAAGCTTTCTTT.

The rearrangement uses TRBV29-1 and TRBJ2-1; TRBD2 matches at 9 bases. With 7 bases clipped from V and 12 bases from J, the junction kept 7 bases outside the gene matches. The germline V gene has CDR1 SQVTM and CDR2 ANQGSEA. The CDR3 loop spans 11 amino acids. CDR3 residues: CSATSGFGQFF. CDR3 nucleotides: TGCAGCGCTACTAGCGGGTTTGGGCAGTTCTTC.

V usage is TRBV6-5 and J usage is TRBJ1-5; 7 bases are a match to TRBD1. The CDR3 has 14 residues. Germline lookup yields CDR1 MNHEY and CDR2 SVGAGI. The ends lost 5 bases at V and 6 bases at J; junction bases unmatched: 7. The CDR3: CASSRQGVGQPQHF. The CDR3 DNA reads TGTGCCAGCAGTCGACAGGGAGTGGGTCAGCCCCAGCATTTT.

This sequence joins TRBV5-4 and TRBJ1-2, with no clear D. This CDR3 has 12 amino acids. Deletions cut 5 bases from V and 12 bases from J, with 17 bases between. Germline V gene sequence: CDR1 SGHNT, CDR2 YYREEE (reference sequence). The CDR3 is CASSLETHGDTF. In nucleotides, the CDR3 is TGTGCCAGCAGTCTAGAAACACATGGGGACACCTTC.

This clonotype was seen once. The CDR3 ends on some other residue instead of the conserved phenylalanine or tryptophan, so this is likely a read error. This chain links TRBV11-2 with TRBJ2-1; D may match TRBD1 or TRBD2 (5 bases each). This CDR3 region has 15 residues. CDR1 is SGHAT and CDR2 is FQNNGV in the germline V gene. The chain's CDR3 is CSSSPRDGVPNEQFL. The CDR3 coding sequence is TGTTCCAGCAGCCCCCGGGACGGAGTCCCAAATGAGCAGTTCCTC.